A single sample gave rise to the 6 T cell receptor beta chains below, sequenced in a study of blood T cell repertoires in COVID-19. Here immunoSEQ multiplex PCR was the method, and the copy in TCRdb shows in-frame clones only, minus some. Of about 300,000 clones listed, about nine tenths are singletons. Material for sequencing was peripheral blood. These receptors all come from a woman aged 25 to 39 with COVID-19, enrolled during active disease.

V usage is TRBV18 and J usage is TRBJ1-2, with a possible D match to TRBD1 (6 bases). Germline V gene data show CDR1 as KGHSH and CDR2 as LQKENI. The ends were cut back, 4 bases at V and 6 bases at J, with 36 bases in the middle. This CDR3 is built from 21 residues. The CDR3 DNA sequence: TGTGCCAGCTCACAGGGGAAGGGACACATTAAAAAAAGCACCCGGGAAAATGGCTACACCTTC. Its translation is CASSQGKGHIKKSTRENGYTF.

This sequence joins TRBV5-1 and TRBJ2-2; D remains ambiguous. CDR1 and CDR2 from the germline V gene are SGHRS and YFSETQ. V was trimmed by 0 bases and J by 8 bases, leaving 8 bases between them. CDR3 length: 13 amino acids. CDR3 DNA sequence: TGCGCCAGCAGCTTGGACGCGTGGGGGGAGCTGTTTTTT. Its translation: CASSLDAWGELFF. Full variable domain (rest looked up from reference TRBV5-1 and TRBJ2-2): KAGVTQTPRYLIKTRGQQVTLSCSPISGHRSVSWYQQTPGQGLQFLFEYFSETQRNKGNFPGRFSGRQFSNSRSEMNVSTLELGDSALYLCASSLDAWGELFFGEGSRLTVL.

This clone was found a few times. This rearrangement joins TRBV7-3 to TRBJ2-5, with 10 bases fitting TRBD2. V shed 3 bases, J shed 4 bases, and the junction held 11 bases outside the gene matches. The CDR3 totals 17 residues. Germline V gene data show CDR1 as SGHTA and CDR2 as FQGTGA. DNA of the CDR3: TGTGCCAGCAGCTTCGATTGGGTAGCGGGGGGCCGAGAGACCCAGTACTTC. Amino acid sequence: CASSFDWVAGGRETQYF.

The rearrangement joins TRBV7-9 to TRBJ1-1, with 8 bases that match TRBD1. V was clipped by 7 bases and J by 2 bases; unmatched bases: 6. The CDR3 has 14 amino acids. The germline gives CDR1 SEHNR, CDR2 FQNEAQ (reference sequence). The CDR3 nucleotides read TGTGCCAGCATCACGGACAGGGCAAACACTGAAGCTTTCTTT. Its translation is CASITDRANTEAFF.

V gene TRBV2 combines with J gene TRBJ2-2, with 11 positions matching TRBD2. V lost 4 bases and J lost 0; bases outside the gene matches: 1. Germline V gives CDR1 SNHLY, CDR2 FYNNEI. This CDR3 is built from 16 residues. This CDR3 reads CASSGLAGSNTGELFF. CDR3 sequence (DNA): TGTGCCAGCAGTGGACTAGCGGGGTCGAACACCGGGGAGCTGTTTTTT.

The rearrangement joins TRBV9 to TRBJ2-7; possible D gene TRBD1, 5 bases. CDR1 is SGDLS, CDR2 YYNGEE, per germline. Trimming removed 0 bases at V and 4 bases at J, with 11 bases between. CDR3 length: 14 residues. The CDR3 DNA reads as TGTGCCAGCAGCGTAGATTTGGGGCAGTACGAGCAGTACTTC. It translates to CASSVDLGQYEQYF.